This TCR beta chain was captured in a study of cytomegalovirus exposure and HLA in healthy donors. Regarding this clone: Its antigen remains unidentified.

The PCR had 60 Vbeta and 13 Jbeta primers. Clones were read by immunoSEQ multiplex PCR, and TCRdb kept only the in-frame ones, dropping some. The repertoire holds about 120,000 clones, with 65% to 90% as singletons. Study observations and caveats: Per a later analysis, fewer than 20,000 TCR beta sequences showed association with HLA alleles at 0.05 false discovery rate. Later analysis identified a missense DCLRE1C variant that was linked to TCR beta V- and J-gene trimming.

CDR3 length equals 14 residues. Trimming took off 1 base at V and 4 bases at J, with 8 bases between the two ends. The V gene's germline CDR1 is MDHEN and CDR2 SYDVKM. This clonotype was obtained from a woman in her 40s in good health and CMV-seronegative. V gene TRBV28 combines with J gene TRBJ1-5, with unresolved D. The sequencing sample was made of PBMCs. The CDR3 region has the DNA TGTGCCAGCAGTTTATATACGCGGAATCAGCCCCAGCATTTT. Translating gives CASSLYTRNQPQHF.